Only a few counts were recorded for the clone carrying this T cell receptor (beta chain). Its antigen is not known. This record comes from a study of radiotherapy plus CTLA-4 blockade in lung cancer. In the study overall: Disease control was seen in 31% of patients, objective responses in around 17%. Study results and limitations: Best predicting response, reportedly, were early blood T cell clone dynamics, with interferon-beta. There was expansion of tumor-derived TCR clones in blood after radiotherapy plus ipilimumab.

The ends were cut back, 0 bases at V and 4 bases at J, with 12 bases in the middle. The CDR3 totals 15 residues. Germline CDR1 LGHNA, CDR2 YSLEER. Assay used: immunoSEQ multiplex PCR; TCRdb lists only in-frame clones, some missing. Found here are tens of thousands of clones, approximately 76% of them singletons; the top ten hold 2.9%. This chain links TRBV4-3 with TRBJ1-1; the D gene is possibly TRBD1 (6 bases). The sample was peripheral blood, taken from a patient treated with radiotherapy plus ipilimumab. This clonotype was obtained from a human donor with non-small cell lung cancer who had a complete response to radiotherapy plus ipilimumab. The CDR3 DNA reads TGCGCCAGCAGCCAAGACAGGGGAAGAGTCACTGAAGCTTTCTTT. Translation gives CASSQDRGRVTEAFF.